This T cell receptor (beta chain) was captured by sequencing in a study of blood T cell repertoires in COVID-19. CDR1 SEHNR and CDR2 FQNEAQ come from the germline V gene (reference sequence). Trimming pared 6 bases from V and 3 bases from J, leaving 11 bases between. The CDR3 is 13 residues long. Recruitment covered about two dozen US areas and drew participants whose ages spanned about 18 to 95 years. Clinical history reported by participants formed the basis on which cohorts were assigned. Those designated as exposed participants met a COVID-19 case within 2 weeks before study entry. As originally analysed: Amplification with reference gene primers provided the estimates of nucleated cell counts. The protocol was immunoSEQ multiplex PCR, while the TCRdb copy is restricted to in-frame clones and leaves out a portion. V, J and clone size are those of that table, while D and trimming were read from the DNA. The repertoire includes nearly 250,000 clones, more than 80% of them detected once, and around 0.8% sits in the top ten.

Sequenced material: PBMCs or T cells enriched from blood (not recorded which). This clonotype originated in a man aged 45-60 years who had been exposed to COVID-19. The chain links TRBV7-9 to TRBJ1-2; D not certain. The CDR3 here is CASRGKGDYGYTF. DNA for the CDR3: TGTGCCAGCAGGGGCAAGGGAGACTATGGCTACACCTTC.